The 3 T cell receptor beta chains below were found in one sample sequenced in a study of blood T cell repertoires in COVID-19. Libraries were prepared by immunoSEQ multiplex PCR; TCRdb keeps only in-frame clonotypes and omits some of them. Of about 130,000 clones listed, 87% are singletons. Sequencing used peripheral blood. All receptors come from a woman in her sixties with acute or convalescent COVID-19.

This chain connects TRBV29-1 to TRBJ2-3, with unresolved D. CDR1 is SQVTM and CDR2 is ANQGSEA in the germline V gene. The V end lost 5 bases, the J end lost 2 bases, and 11 bases lay between the germline ends. There are 13 residues in the CDR3. The CDR3 loop is CSVQYRPTDTQYF. CDR3 nucleotides: TGCAGCGTTCAGTACAGACCCACAGATACGCAGTATTTT.

This clone appeared once. The chain joins TRBV19 to TRBJ1-1, with D uncertain. The ends were cut back, 1 base at V and 0 bases at J, with 3 bases in the middle. The CDR3 extends over 13 amino acids. Germline CDR1 reads LNHDA; CDR2 reads SQIVND (reference sequence). The CDR3 nucleotides read TGTGCCAGTAGTATAGGCGTGAACACTGAAGCTTTCTTT. Amino acid sequence: CASSIGVNTEAFF.

The CDR3 DNA sequence: TGTGCCAGCTCCGGGACTAGCGGGAACACCGGGGAGCTGTTTTTT. This sequence encodes CASSGTSGNTGELFF. J is TRBJ2-2 and V is TRBV2; 11 bases line up with TRBD2. This CDR3 contains 15 residues. V lost 8 bases, J lost 1 base, and 3 bases stayed unmatched. Germline loops: CDR1 SNHLY, CDR2 FYNNEI. The full variable domain, completed using reference TRBV2 and TRBJ2-2, is EPEVTQTPSHQVTQMGQEVILRCVPISNHLYFYWYRQILGQKVEFLVSFYNNEISEKSEIFDDQFSVERPDGSNFTLKIRSTKLEDSAMYFCASSGTSGNTGELFFGEGSRLTVL.